The T cell receptor (beta chain) described here comes from a study of vaccination effects on CD4 cells after COVID-19. Turning to the study itself: Sampling occurred a median 72 days post second dose, range 14 to 241.

General study findings and limits: Early post-infection timepoints were absent, and convalescent patients were few. Among infection- and vaccine-induced clones, marked clonal contraction occurred late after vaccination.

Prior to sequencing, the ViraFEST assay stimulated PBMC with viral peptide pools, which expanded the antigen-specific CD4+ T cells. Cultured cells yielded isolated CD4+ T cells after around 9 days. The participants, recipients of two vaccine doses, got either BNT162b2 or mRNA-1273. Among the vaccine recipients, none had a prior SARS-CoV-2 infection, and nucleocapsid antibodies were negative. The CDR3 totals 16 residues. Germline assignment: CDR1 MNHNS and CDR2 SASEGT. V gave up 4 bases and J gave up 2 bases; unmatched junction bases: 7. TCRdb's table, derived via immunoSEQ multiplex PCR, lists solely in-frame clones and lacks some. The data hold over 25,000 clones, with roughly 77% observed a single time. In regard to this clone: Its antigen is not identified.

The clonotype comes from a human donor who received a COVID-19 vaccine. Sequencing was performed on CD4+ T cells from PBMCs cultured with HCoV-229E spike peptides, taken after COVID-19 vaccination. This sequence joins TRBV6-1 and TRBJ2-2; 7 bases match TRBD1. As DNA, the CDR3 is TGTGCCAGCAGTGCCCGTACAGGGGTTAACACCGGGGAGCTGTTTTTT. Translated: CASSARTGVNTGELFF.